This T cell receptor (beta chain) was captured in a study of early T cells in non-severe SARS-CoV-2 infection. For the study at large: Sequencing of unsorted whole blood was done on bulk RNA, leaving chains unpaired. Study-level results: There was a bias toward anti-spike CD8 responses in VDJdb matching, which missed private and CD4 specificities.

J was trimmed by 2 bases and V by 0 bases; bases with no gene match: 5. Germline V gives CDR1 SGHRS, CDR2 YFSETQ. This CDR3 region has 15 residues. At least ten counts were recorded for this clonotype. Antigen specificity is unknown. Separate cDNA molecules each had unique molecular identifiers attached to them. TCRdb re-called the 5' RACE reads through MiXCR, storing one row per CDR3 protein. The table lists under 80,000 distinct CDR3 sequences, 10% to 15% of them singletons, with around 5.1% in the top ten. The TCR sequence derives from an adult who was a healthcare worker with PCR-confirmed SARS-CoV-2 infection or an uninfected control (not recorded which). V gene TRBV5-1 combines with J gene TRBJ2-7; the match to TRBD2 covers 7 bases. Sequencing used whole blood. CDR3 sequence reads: CASSLAGTNAYEQYF. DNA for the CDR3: TGCGCCAGCAGCTTGGCCGGGACTAATGCCTACGAGCAGTACTTC.